Sequencing of this T cell receptor beta chain was carried out in a study of blood T cell repertoires in COVID-19. About the study: Collection of acute and convalescent COVID-19 samples took place in the United States, Italy and Spain. From T cells, B-cell-depleted T cells, or PBMCs came the material, which was cDNA or gDNA.

In germline, CDR1 is SGHRS, CDR2 YFSETQ. V was clipped by 4 bases and J by 10 bases; unmatched bases: 8. The CDR3 covers 15 residues. This clone was observed a handful of times. In the authors' workflow: Using reference gene primer amplification, nucleated cell counts were estimated. Using immunoSEQ multiplex PCR, the repertoire was profiled, and TCRdb retains in-frame clones only, with some absent. The D gene and trimming were derived from the DNA, and the V and J assignments and clone size from that table. The data contain 220,000 or so clones, around four fifths of them singletons. The sequence derives from a woman over 75 with acute or convalescent COVID-19. This chain connects TRBV5-1 to TRBJ1-6, with 10 positions matching TRBD1. Specimen: peripheral blood. The CDR3 DNA reads TGCGCCAGCAGCCCAACCGGGACAGGGGAATCACCCCTCCACTTT. It yields the protein CASSPTGTGESPLHF.